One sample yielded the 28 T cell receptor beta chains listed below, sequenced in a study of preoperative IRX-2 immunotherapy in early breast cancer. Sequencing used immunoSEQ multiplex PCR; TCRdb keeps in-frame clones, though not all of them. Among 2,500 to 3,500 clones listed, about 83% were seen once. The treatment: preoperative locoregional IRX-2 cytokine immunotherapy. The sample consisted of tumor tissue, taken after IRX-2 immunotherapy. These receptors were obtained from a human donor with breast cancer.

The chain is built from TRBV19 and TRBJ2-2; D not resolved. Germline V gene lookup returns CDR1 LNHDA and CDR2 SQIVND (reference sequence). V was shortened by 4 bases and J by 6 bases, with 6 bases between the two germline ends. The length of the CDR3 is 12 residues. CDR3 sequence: CASSKFPGELFF. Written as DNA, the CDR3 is TGTGCCAGTAGTAAGTTTCCCGGGGAGCTGTTTTTT.

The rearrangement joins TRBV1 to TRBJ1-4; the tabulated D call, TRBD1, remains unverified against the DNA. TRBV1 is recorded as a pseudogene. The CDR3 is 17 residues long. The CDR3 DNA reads TGCACCAGCAGCTTGGAAGATTGGACAGAGATGCCAGAAAAACTGTTTTTT. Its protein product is CTSSLEDWTEMPEKLFF.

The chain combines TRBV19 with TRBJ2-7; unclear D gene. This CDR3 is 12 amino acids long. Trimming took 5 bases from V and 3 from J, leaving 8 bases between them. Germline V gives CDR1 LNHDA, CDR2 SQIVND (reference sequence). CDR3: CASSANDYEQYF. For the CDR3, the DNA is TGTGCCAGTAGTGCTAACGACTACGAGCAGTACTTC.

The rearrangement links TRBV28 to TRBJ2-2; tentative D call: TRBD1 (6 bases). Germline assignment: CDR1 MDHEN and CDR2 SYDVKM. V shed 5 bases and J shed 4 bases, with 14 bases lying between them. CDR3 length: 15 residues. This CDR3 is CASSHRDISTGELFF. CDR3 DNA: TGTGCCAGCAGTCACCGGGACATTAGCACCGGGGAGCTGTTTTTT.

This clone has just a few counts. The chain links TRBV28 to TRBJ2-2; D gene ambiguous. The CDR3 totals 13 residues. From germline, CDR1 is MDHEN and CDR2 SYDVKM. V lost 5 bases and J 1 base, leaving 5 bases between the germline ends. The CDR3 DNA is TGTGCCAGCAGTGCACAGAACACCGGGGAGCTGTTTTTT. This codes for CASSAQNTGELFF.

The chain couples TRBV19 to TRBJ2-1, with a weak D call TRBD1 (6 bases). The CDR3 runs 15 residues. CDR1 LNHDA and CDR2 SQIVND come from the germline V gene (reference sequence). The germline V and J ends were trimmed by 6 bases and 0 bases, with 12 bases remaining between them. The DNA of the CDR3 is TGTGCCAGTAGACAGGGCCTGAGCTCCTACAATGAGCAGTTCTTC. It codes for CASRQGLSSYNEQFF.

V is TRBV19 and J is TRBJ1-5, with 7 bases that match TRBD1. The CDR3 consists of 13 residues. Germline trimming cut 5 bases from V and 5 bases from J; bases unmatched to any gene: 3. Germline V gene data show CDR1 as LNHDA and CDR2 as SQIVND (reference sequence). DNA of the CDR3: TGTGCCAGTAGTGCAGGGGGGTATCAGCCCCAGCATTTT. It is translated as CASSAGGYQPQHF. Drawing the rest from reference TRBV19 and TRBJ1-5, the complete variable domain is DGGITQSPKYLFRKEGQNVTLSCEQNLNHDAMYWYRQDPGQGLRLIYYSQIVNDFQKGDIAEGYSVSREKKESFPLTVTSAQKNPTAFYLCASSAGGYQPQHFGDGTRLSIL.

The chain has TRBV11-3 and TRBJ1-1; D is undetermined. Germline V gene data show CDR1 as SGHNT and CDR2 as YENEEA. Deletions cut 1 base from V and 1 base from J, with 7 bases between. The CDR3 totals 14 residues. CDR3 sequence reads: CASSLGQENTEAFF. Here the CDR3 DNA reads TGTGCCAGCAGCTTAGGGCAAGAGAACACTGAAGCTTTCTTT.

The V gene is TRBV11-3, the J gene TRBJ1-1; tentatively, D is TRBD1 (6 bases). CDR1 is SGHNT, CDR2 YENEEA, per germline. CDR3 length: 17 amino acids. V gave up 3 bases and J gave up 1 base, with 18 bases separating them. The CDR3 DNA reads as TGTGCCAGCAGCTTGGGGGGTGACAGGCGATGGAACACTGAAGCTTTCTTT. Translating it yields CASSLGGDRRWNTEAFF. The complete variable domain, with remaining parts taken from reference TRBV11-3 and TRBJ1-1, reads EAGVVQSPRYKIIEKKQPVAFWCNPISGHNTLYWYLQNLGQGPELLIRYENEEAVDDSQLPKDRFSAERLKGVDSTLKIQPAELGDSAVYLCASSLGGDRRWNTEAFFGQGTRLTVV.

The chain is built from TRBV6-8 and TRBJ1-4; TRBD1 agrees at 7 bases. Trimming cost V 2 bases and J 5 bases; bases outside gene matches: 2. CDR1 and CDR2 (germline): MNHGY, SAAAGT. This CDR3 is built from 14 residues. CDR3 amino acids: CASSYGTVNEKLFF. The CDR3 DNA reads TGTGCCAGCAGTTACGGGACAGTCAATGAAAAACTGTTTTTT.

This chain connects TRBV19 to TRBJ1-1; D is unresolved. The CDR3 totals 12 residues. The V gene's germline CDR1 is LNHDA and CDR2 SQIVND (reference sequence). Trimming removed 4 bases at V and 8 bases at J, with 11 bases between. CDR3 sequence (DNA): TGTGCCAGTAGTAGCGTGGGAACCGAAGCTTTCTTT. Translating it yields CASSSVGTEAFF.

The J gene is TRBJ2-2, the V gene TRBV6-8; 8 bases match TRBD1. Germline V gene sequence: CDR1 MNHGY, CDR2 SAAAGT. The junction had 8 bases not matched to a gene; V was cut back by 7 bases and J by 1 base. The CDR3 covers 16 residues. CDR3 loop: CASTTLGTGNTGELFF. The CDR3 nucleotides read TGTGCCAGCACCACGCTCGGGACAGGGAACACCGGGGAGCTGTTTTTT.

The DNA for the CDR3 is TGTGCCAGCTCACCACTTTGGGCGTCCTACAATGAGCAGTTCTTC. The encoded protein is CASSPLWASYNEQFF. This chain connects TRBV18 to TRBJ2-1; D not certain. This CDR3 has 15 amino acids. V was shortened by 1 base and J by 1 base, with 8 bases between the two germline ends. The germline V gene has CDR1 KGHSH and CDR2 LQKENI.

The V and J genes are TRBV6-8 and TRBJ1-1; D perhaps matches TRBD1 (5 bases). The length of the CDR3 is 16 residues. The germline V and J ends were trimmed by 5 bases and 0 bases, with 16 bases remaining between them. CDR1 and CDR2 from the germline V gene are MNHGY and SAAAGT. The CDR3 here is CASSRFTGRMNTEAFF. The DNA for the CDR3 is TGTGCCAGCAGTAGATTCACAGGACGTATGAACACTGAAGCTTTCTTT.

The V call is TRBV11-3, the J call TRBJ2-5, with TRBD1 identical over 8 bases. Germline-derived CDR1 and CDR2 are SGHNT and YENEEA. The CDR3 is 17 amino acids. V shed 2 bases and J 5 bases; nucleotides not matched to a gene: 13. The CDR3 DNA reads TGTGCCAGCAGCTTATTTTATGGACAGGGAAGTGTGGAGACCCAGTACTTC. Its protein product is CASSLFYGQGSVETQYF. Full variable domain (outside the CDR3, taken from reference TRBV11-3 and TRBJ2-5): EAGVVQSPRYKIIEKKQPVAFWCNPISGHNTLYWYLQNLGQGPELLIRYENEEAVDDSQLPKDRFSAERLKGVDSTLKIQPAELGDSAVYLCASSLFYGQGSVETQYFGPGTRLLVL.

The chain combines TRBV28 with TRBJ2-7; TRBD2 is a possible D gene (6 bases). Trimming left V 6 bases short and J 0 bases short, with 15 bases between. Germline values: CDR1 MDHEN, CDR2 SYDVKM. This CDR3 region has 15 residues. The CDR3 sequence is CASSNGGTRSYEQYF. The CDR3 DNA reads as TGTGCCAGCAGCAATGGAGGGACTCGCTCCTACGAGCAGTACTTC.

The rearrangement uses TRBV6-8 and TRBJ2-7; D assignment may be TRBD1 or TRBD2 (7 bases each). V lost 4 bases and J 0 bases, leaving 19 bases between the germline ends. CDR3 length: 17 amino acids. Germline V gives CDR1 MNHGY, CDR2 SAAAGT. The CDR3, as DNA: TGTGCCAGCAGTTTACGGGGGGACAGTGCGAGCTCCTACGAGCAGTACTTC. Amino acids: CASSLRGDSASSYEQYF.

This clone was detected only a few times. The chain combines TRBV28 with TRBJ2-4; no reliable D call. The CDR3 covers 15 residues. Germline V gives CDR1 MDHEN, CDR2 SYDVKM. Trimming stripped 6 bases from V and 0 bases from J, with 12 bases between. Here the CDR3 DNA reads TGTGCCAGCAGCCCCCAGAAACTAGCCAAAAACATTCAGTACTTC. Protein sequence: CASSPQKLAKNIQYF.

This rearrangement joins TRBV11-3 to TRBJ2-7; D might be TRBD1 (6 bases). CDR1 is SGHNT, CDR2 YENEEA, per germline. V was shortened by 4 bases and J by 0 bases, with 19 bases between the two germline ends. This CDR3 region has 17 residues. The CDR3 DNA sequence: TGTGCCAGCAGCTCGAGATCTACAGGGTCTAGCTCCTACGAGCAGTACTTC. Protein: CASSSRSTGSSSYEQYF.

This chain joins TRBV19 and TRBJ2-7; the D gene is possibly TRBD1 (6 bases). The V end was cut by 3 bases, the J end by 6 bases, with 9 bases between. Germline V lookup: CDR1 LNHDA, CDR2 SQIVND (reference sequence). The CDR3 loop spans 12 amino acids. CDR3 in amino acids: CASSIGRGEQYF. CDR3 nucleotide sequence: TGTGCCAGTAGTATCGGCAGGGGCGAGCAGTACTTC.

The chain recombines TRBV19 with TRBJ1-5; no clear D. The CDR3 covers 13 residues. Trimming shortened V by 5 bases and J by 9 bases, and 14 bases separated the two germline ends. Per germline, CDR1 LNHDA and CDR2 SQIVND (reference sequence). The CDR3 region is CASSGSLGPPQHF. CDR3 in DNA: TGTGCCAGTAGTGGGAGCCTAGGGCCGCCCCAGCATTTT.

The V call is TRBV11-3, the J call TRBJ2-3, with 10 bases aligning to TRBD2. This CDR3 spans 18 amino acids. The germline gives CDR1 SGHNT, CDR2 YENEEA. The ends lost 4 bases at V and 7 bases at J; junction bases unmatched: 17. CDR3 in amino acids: CASSYERGGQHIIYTQYF. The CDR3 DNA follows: TGTGCCAGCAGCTACGAGCGGGGGGGCCAACATATCATTTATACGCAGTATTTT.

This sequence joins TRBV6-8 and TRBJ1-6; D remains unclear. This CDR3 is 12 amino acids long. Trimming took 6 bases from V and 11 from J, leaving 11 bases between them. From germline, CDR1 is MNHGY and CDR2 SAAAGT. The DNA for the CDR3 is TGTGCCAGCAGAACGGGATCCACACCCCTCCACTTT. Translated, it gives CASRTGSTPLHF.

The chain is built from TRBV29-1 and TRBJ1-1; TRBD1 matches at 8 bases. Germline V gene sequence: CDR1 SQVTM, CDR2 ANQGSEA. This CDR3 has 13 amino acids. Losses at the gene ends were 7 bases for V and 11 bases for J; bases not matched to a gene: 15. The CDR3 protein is CSAYTPTGVTAFF. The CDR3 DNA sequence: TGCAGCGCCTATACTCCGACAGGGGTTACGGCTTTCTTT.

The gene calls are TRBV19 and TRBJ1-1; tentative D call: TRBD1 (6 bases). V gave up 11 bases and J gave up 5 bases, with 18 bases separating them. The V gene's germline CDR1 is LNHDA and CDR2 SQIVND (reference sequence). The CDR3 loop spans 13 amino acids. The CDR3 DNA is TGTGCCGCGGGGACATTCGTGGGGACTGAAGCTTTCTTT. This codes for CAAGTFVGTEAFF.

The DNA for the CDR3 is TGTGCCAGCTCACCATCAGGACTAGCCCACCCATTGGGCACAGATACGCAGTATTTT. It is translated as CASSPSGLAHPLGTDTQYF. This chain joins TRBV18 and TRBJ2-3, with 8 bases identical to TRBD2. The CDR3 consists of 19 residues. J gave up 1 base and V 2 bases, and 14 bases lay outside the gene matches. From germline, CDR1 is KGHSH and CDR2 LQKENI.

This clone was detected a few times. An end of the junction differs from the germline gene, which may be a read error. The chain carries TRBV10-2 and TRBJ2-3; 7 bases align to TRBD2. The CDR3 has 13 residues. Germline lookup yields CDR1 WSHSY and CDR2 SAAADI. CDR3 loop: CASSGDYTDTQYF. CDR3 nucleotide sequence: TGCGCCAGCAGTGGGGACTACACAGATACGCARTATTTT.

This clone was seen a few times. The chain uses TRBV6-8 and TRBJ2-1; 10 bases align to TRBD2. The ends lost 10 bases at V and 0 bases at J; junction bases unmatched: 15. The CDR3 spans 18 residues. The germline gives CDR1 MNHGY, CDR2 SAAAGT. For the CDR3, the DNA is TGTGCCATCACCTTTAGCGGGAGGATTAAATGCTCCTACAATGAGCAGTTCTTC. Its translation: CAITFSGRIKCSYNEQFF.